This T cell receptor beta chain stems from a study of human T cells and chemical hapten exposure. The wider study: Mainly, slight library volume differences in the pool made TCR yields vary.

This clonotype was counted only a few times. TCRdb re-called the RACE reads through MiXCR, storing one row per CDR3 protein. In the table there are approximately 370,000 distinct CDR3 sequences, about 5.4% of which are singletons. The time point: pre-sensitization, week 0. Treatment indicated: therapeutic diphenylcyclopropenone sensitization with weekly scalp DPC. V shed 7 bases and J shed 1 base, with 15 bases lying between them. The CDR3 is 15 residues long. Germline CDR1 ENHRY, CDR2 SYGVKD. The material was whole blood, obtained in connection with sensitization to the hapten diphenylcyclopropenone (DPC). The J gene is TRBJ2-3, the V gene TRBV10-3; a possible D gene is TRBD2 (6 bases). The clonotype comes from a woman aged 18-29 years with alopecia areata. Some clones in this sample may be carry-over from other donors' samples. This chain's CDR3 is CAIKKTGDGTDTQYF. CDR3 DNA sequence: TGTGCCATCAAGAAAACGGGGGATGGCACAGATACGCAGTATTTT.